This T cell receptor (beta chain) came from a study of T cell responses to AZD1222 COVID-19 vaccine (dated by TCRdb to about 2021). Turning to the overall study: Because spike-specific TCR depth and breadth did not differ between the two schedules, AZD1222 recipients who got a second dose at roughly 4 weeks were pooled with those who got a second dose at roughly 12 weeks. TCR sequencing was performed for 230 to 250 trial participants, of whom around 210 were given two doses of AZD1222 and around 25 were given two doses of MenACWY control vaccine. Trial participants were enrolled by age into 18-55, 56-69 and 70-plus year subgroups, with approximately 160, 26 and 62 TCR-sequenced participants respectively. Points the paper makes about the study in general: Spike-specific TCR breadth and depth rose significantly after two AZD1222 doses compared with day 0 and with MenACWY recipients. CD4 TCRs associated with the vaccine covered the entire spike protein, and the dominant responses were in regions 160-218 and 743-854. Conclusions about previously exposed vaccinees were limited because only a handful of AZD1222 recipients were SARS-CoV-2 seropositive at baseline. No day 14 peak-response samples were available, so repertoires were characterized only after the peak T cell response. Most participants were white British and females outnumbered males, and the authors suggested that clonal diversity may have been underestimated. The 56-69-year group was small, and its depth increase did not reach significance, likely because of low power. Reportedly, close to half of the unique spike-specific TCRs recognized epitopes lying outside the regions that are mutated in the B.1.351 and B.1.1.7 variants.

The CDR3 regions of human TCRbeta chains were analyzed by immunosequencing. The authors' pipeline ran thus. TCRs in the repertoires were matched against a reference library of SARS-CoV-2-specific TCRs that had been generated with the MIRA antigen-specificity platform. Breadth was defined as the fraction of unique TCRs that were SARS-CoV-2-associated, and depth was defined as the fraction of total T cells that were SARS-CoV-2-associated. Using the MIRA data, each spike-specific TCR was mapped to the spike region that the TCR reacts to and placed in a CD4 or CD8 class. Log10-transformed breadth and depth values were compared by one-way ANOVA with Sidak's multiple comparisons tests. Sourced from immuneACCESS, this table was stored by TCRdb with only in-frame sequences that have V and J called. A share of the clones is absent; for the studies checked, an unresolved V gene accounts for under half, and the remainder has no known explanation. The DNA was the basis for D and trimming; V, J and clone size are from that table. The sample table holds about 120,000 clones, of which approximately 92% were seen once. The ten largest clones capture more than 13% of the sample.

This clone was counted a single time. Its antigen is still unknown. No base quality information exists; no much larger clone differs at one position. In light of the paper, this sample's time point label describes: baseline before first vaccination. Vaccinee samples were obtained from the UK trials COV001 and COV002, which included a single-blind randomized controlled phase 2/3 trial of AZD1222 (ChAdOx1 nCoV-19) in healthy adults. For TCRbeta chain sequencing, PBMC samples were collected from trial participants at day 0 and at day 28 after the second dose. V lost 4 bases and J lost 4 bases; the stretch between them is 10 bases long. According to the germline V gene, CDR1 reads MNHEY and CDR2 reads SVGAGI. The cysteine opens and the phenylalanine closes a CDR3 of 14 amino acids. CDR3 DNA is the only sequence kept; it has 42 bases, read in frame from the first base.

This sequence originates from an adult in good health. The chain is encoded by TRBV6-5 joined to TRBJ2-2; the best D guess is TRBD1, with 6 bases matching. Sequences were derived from peripheral blood, sampled on day 0 of AZD1222 vaccination. The CDR3 region has the sequence CASSLSQGTGELFF. The sequenced DNA is TGTGCCAGCAGTTTATCACAGGGCACCGGGGAGCTGTTTTTT.